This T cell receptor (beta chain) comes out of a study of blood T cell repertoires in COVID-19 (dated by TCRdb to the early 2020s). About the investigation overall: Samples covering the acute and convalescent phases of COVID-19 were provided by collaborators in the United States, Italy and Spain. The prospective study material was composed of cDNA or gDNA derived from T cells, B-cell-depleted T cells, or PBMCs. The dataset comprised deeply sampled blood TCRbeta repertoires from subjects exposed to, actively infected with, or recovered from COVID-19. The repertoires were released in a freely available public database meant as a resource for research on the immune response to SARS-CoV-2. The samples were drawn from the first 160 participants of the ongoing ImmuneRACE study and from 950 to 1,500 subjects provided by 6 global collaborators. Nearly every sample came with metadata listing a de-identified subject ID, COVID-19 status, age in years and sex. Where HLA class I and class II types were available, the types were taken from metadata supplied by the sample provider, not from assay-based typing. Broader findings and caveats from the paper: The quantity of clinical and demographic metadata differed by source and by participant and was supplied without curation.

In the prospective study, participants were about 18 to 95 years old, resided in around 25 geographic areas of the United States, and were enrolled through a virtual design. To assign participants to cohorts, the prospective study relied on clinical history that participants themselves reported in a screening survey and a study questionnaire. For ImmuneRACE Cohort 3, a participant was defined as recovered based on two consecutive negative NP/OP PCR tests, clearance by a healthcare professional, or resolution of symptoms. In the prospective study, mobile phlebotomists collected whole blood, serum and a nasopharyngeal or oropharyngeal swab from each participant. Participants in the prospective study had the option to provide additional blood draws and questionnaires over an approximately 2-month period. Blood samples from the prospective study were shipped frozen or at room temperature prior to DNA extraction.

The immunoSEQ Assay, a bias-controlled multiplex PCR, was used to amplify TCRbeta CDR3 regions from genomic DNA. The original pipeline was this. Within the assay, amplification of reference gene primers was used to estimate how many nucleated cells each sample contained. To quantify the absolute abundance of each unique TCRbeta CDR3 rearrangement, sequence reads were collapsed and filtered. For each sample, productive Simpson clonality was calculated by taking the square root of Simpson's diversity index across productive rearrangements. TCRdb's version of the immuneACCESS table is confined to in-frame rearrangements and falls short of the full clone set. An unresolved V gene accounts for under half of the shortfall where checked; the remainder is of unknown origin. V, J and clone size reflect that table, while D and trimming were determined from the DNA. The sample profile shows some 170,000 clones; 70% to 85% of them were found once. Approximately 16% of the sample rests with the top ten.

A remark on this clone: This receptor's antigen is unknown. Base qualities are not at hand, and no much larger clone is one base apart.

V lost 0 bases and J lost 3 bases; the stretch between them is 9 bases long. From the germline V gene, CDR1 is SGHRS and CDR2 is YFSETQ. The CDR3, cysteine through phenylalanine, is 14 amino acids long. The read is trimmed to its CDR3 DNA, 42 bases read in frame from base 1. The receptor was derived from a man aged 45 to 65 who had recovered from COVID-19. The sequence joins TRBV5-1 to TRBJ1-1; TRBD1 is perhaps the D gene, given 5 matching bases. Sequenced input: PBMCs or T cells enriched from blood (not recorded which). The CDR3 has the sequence CASSLAGGDTEAFF. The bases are TGCGCCAGCAGCTTGGCCGGGGGAGACACTGAAGCTTTCTTT.